This T cell receptor (beta chain) stems from a study of shared clonotypes between healthy human individuals. Healthy HIV-negative adults with no recent acute infections or vaccinations were recruited as donors. TCRdb's copy holds only in-frame clones and misses some; the assay was immunoSEQ multiplex PCR. The data show about 100,000 clones, about half seen once. The sample comprised PBMCs. This TCR derives from a woman aged 40 to 49 in good health. Some clones in this sample may be carry-over from other donors' samples.

This CDR3 is CASSSLDSYEQYF. The CDR3 coding sequence is TGTGCCAGCAGTTCTTTGGACTCCTACGAGCAGTACTTC. The chain uses TRBV28 and TRBJ2-5; D is unclear. The J call is in doubt because the DNA end fits TRBJ2-7 better. CDR1 is MDHEN, CDR2 SYDVKM, per germline. CDR3 length: 13 residues.